This TCR beta chain was captured in a study of cytomegalovirus exposure and HLA in healthy donors (dated by TCRdb to about 2017). Concerning the study at large: In an earlier analysis of roughly 500 of the donors, 250 to 300 Gb of sequence data and 100 million or so unique TCR beta sequences from about 179 million T cells were reported. Approximately 300 gigabases of sequencing data and around 87 million unique TCR sequences were included in an early release covering 550 to 800 HLA-typed donors. Among the approximately 430 genotyped donors, under 90% belonged to the genetic ancestry cluster associated with self-reported Caucasian donors. The aim of the study was to test whether cataloging public T cell receptors could identify signatures of past pathogen exposure. The study used immunosequencing to profile the T cell repertoires of more than 650 subjects and linked those repertoires to cytomegalovirus serostatus. A separate validation cohort of 100 to 150 different subjects was used in addition to the 666-subject first cohort. High-throughput TCR immunosequencing, statistical association of individual TCRs with disease status, and machine learning were combined to predict cytomegalovirus infection status. To study patterns of TCR occurrence, a later analysis re-analyzed previously published TCR beta repertoires from around 670 donors and added high-resolution HLA genotyping. In the later analysis, no new phenotypic data were used to find candidate immune exposures; instead, reliance was placed on TCR beta sequences and their occurrence across donors. An earlier analysis of roughly 600 of the donors used high-throughput TCR beta sequencing to judge whether each TCR beta V gene segment behaved as functional or pseudogenic. Alongside the repertoire data, information on donor age, sex, ethnicity and CMV serostatus was compiled. In a later genetic analysis, genome-wide SNP genotypes for about three fifths of the roughly 670 donors were used, and that subset was treated as a discovery cohort. Every discovery cohort repertoire had been produced on one sequencing platform. Class I and class II HLA loci were covered by the typing at four-digit resolution. Typing coverage varied by locus: about 620-640 donors for A, B, C, DRB1 and DQB1; more than 500 for DQA1; more than 600 for DPA1; roughly 450 for DPB1. About five DR-DQ haplotypes were treated as single units for association and clustering because of strong linkage in the cohort. Across about 380 genotyped donors of the cohort, an average of approximately 240,000 unique TCR beta nucleotide sequences per donor were sequenced, and 15% to 20% of those sequences were non-productive. Results and caveats for the whole study, not just this receptor: For the cohort, immune exposure information was limited to CMV serostatus. A cluster of highly shared sequence variants was judged likely to represent a technical artifact of the sequencing pipeline. A later genetic analysis reported fewer N-insertions in productive TCRs among donors in an Asian-associated ancestry cluster than the roughly 670-donor mean. Only TCR beta chains were sequenced in this cohort, and the absence of alpha or paired-chain data limited detectable features. Most CMV-associated TCR beta chains appeared to be HLA-restricted in a later analysis, and the HLA associations seemed to be driven largely by CMV exposure. A further reported finding was that TCR beta sequences accurately predicted the HLA-A and HLA-B alleles for most subjects in the first cohort. The authors suggested that the approach could potentially be generalized to other disease states and immunological phenotypes. Correlated functional status among segregating V segments might reflect linkage disequilibrium, but an unknown experimental factor could not be ruled out. The study listed 150 to 200 TCR beta chains as associated with cytomegalovirus. At a false discovery rate of 0.05, a later analysis linked 16,951 TCR beta sequences to specific HLA alleles. A later analysis found that HLA-associated TCR beta chains were more clonally expanded and had lower generation probabilities than equally common non-associated chains. Because the 87-base-pair reads could not distinguish some IMGT-functional V segments, including TRBV6-2 and TRBV6-3, those segments were excluded. A few of the identified cytomegalovirus-associated TCR beta chains were confirmed in vitro to be specific for cytomegalovirus antigens. A later analysis found that TCR association rates varied across HLA loci, with DRB1 alleles showing the most associated TCRs and HLA-C alleles the fewest. Because counts were too low, seventeen rarely observed V segments, including chromosome 9 orphons, were excluded from the earlier analysis of some 540 of the donors. In an earlier analysis of 587 of the donors, most TCR beta V segments appeared in productive rearrangements about 90% or about 30% of the time, broadly matching IMGT annotations. Assigning TCR associations to individual alleles was difficult when HLA alleles, especially DR and DQ, strongly co-occurred. Because HLA typing was unavailable for some donors at each locus, only the typed subset was used in association tests. The classifier was reported to diagnose cytomegalovirus status with high specificity and sensitivity in both the original and validation cohorts. A later genetic analysis associated a missense DCLRE1C variant with V-gene and J-gene trimming of TCR beta chains, and an independent cohort replicated the association. Roughly uniform sequencing depth across donors was assumed in presence/absence analyses, although this assumption may not hold. Several of the top co-occurrence clusters appeared to be linked to parvovirus B19, influenza, CMV and Epstein-Barr virus, according to a later analysis. Across donors, most TCR sequences were observed very rarely, whereas some public TCRs were present in many individuals.

The germline V gene specifies KGHSH as CDR1 and LQKENI as CDR2. The CDR3 has 14 amino acids, counting the end cysteine and phenylalanine. The retained sequence is limited to the CDR3, 42 bases, with the frame set at the first base. V was cut back by 3 bases and J by 2 bases, leaving a gap of 11 bases between them. This clone was detected once. What this receptor recognizes is not known. No much larger clone exists at a distance of one base, and base qualities are not known. The cohort comprised around 690 healthy bone marrow donors. All cohort members were sampled while nominally healthy, although unrecorded immune exposures were likely present. CMV serostatus was positive for roughly 290 and negative for 352 of the 666 cohort members, and was not recorded for this donor. A peripheral blood sample was provided by each donor, and peripheral blood mononuclear cells were used for TCR beta sequencing. Genomic DNA was extracted from the blood cell samples with the Qiagen DNeasy Blood Extraction Kit.

Libraries were constructed by the immunoSEQ multiplex PCR assay. The multiplex PCR relied on a mix of 60 forward primers for TCR Vbeta segments and 13 reverse primers for TCR Jbeta segments. The CDR3 region of rearranged TCR beta genes was amplified from genomic DNA with a multiplex PCR assay. The amplified TCR beta libraries were sequenced on the Illumina HiSeq System as 87-base-pair reads. As for the authors' bioinformatics: Across the 700 or so repertoires, a later analysis counted about 81 million unique TCR beta chains, roughly 11 million of which were shared by at least two donors. Raw reads were error-corrected and collapsed into unique sequences with a nearest-neighbor algorithm that merged closely related sequences to remove PCR and sequencing errors. To assign V, D and J gene segments, CDR3 sequences were aligned to IMGT reference sequences. Each retained sequence needed at least a six-nucleotide match to both a V gene segment and a J gene segment. A rearrangement was called productive if the CDR3 had no stop codons and remained in frame with V and J, and every other rearrangement was called non-productive. Following IMGT convention, CDR3 was defined as the stretch from the second conserved V-encoded cysteine to the conserved J-encoded phenylalanine. The earlier analysis of around 640 of the donors excluded sequences that lacked an unambiguous match to a single V gene segment. An earlier analysis of 500 to 700 of the donors classified V segments as functional when productive rearrangements were above 56.7% and as segregating when the standard deviation between donors was above 5%. To diagnose cytomegalovirus status from the catalog of TCR beta chain sequences, a statistical classification framework was built. In a later analysis, V and J genes were assigned by comparing TCR nucleotide sequences against IMGT/GENE-DB human TR gene sequences. A later analysis assigned CDR3 sequences and most-parsimonious VDJ recombination scenarios with the TCRdist pipeline. In a later analysis, each TCR beta chain was defined by its CDR3 amino acid sequence together with its V-gene family, and reads without a unique V-gene family were excluded. As a way to deal with suspected cross-contamination and a sequencing artifact, a later analysis dropped 640 or so nucleotide sequences that were highly shared and had low generation probability. In a later analysis, a clonal expansion index was calculated for each public chain from normalized within-repertoire ranks of inferred template counts. A later analysis computed generation probabilities with a VDJ recombination model fitted to out-of-frame rearrangements, and checked the results against IGoR. A later analysis scored TCR-TCR, TCR-HLA and TCR-CMV co-occurrence with hypergeometric tests, applying a repertoire-size bias correction to TCR pairs. To estimate false discovery rates, a later analysis permuted the HLA or CMV assignments 20 times. In a later analysis, co-occurring TCRs were grouped using DBSCAN, with TCRdist sequence similarity added in when clustering inside HLA-allele-positive subsets. Co-occurrence clustering excluded repertoires with fewer than 30,000 or more than 120,000 public chains, plus five with anomalous nucleotide sharing. Entries here come from immuneACCESS through TCRdb and include only in-frame sequences with V and J called. Some clones fail to appear in such tables; in the studies checked, an unresolved V gene covers under half of the shortfall, and the cause of the remainder is unknown. V, J and clone size derive from that table, while D and trimming were established from the DNA sequence. The sample includes some 42,000 clones, with 50% to 55% observed a single time. Of the sample, about 12% is held by the ten largest clones.

The sample taken for sequencing was PBMCs. The receptor's source is a human donor in good health. The V gene is TRBV18 and the J gene is TRBJ2-7; TRBD2 might be the D gene, on 6 matching bases. The nucleotide sequence is TGTGCCAGCTCACCGGGACTGGGACCCTACGAGCAGTACTTC. Its coded protein is CASSPGLGPYEQYF.